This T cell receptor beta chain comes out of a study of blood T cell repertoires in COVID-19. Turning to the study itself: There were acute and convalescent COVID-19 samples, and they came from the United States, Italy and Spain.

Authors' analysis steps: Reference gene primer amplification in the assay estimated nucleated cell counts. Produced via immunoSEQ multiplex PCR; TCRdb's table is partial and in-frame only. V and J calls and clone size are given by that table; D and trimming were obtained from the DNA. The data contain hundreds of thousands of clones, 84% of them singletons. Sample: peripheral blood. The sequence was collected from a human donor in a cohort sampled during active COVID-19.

This CDR3 reads CASTSYSGGLDEQFF. The DNA of the CDR3 is TGTGCCAGTACCTCCTATTCCGGAGGTCTCGATGAGCAGTTCTTC. The chain is built from TRBV19 and TRBJ2-1; tentative D call: TRBD2 (5 bases). The V and J ends lost 7 bases and 8 bases respectively, with 21 bases between them. This CDR3 has 15 residues. CDR1 and CDR2 from the germline V gene are LNHDA and SQIVND (reference sequence).